This TCR beta chain is drawn from a study of long-term antiretroviral therapy in people with HIV. Study context: A decade or so separates the oldest specimens from the later 2015 immediate-ART recommendation.

Without exception, participants with HIV were treated in the United States. For this clone: Its antigen is as yet unknown.

Version v3.0 of the immunoSEQ assay was performed at survey level. Clones were sequenced by immunoSEQ multiplex PCR, and TCRdb holds only the in-frame ones, with some missing. The sample lists about 21,000 clones, less than 90% seen once, with 3% to 4% in the top ten. Study-wide findings and caveats: Among HIV repertoires, CDR3 length ranges were narrower than those of controls. Across all time points, the repertoire was dominated by clones that expanded before ART.

The CDR3 runs 13 residues. J lost 10 bases, V lost 5 bases, and 3 bases had no gene match. The V gene's germline CDR1 is SGHAT and CDR2 FQDESV (reference sequence). The sequences come from unsorted PBMCs, collected 1.9 years after starting antiretroviral therapy. This receptor was obtained from a woman aged 45-59 years with HIV. The rearrangement uses TRBV11-1 and TRBJ1-6; 9 bases line up with TRBD1. As DNA, the CDR3 is TGTGCCAGCAGCCCGGACAGGGGCTCACCCCTCCACTTT. Its translation: CASSPDRGSPLHF.